The 24 T cell receptor beta chains in this list originate from one sample, sequenced in a study of prognosis after radiotherapy for stage I lung cancer. The TCR beta CDR3 region was amplified from genomic DNA, with two rounds of multiplex PCR being used for the amplification. Primers (each specific to one TRBV or TRBJ gene) were used in first-round PCR. Each CDR3 protein is one row after TCRdb ran MiXCR on the multiplex PCR reads. The sample lists about 27,000 distinct CDR3 sequences; around 30% were seen once. The source was PBMCs, collected before or after stereotactic body radiation therapy (not recorded which). All receptors derive from a donor over 45 with non-small cell lung cancer.

This clonotype was counted ten times or more. The V gene is TRBV12-3 or TRBV12-4, the J gene TRBJ1-2, with D possibly TRBD1 on 5 matching bases. Between the trimmed V and J ends, which lost 6 bases and 3 bases, there was a span of 11 bases. The CDR3 is 13 amino acids. The CDR3 region has the DNA TGTGCCAGCAGCCCCGACAGTGACTATGGCTACACCTTC. It is translated as CASSPDSDYGYTF.

This clonotype was picked up many times. The J gene is TRBJ1-6, the V gene TRBV28; D unresolved. The germline V gene has CDR1 MDHEN and CDR2 SYDVKM. Trimming left V 6 bases short and J 7 bases short, with 4 bases between. This CDR3 region has 11 residues. CDR3 sequence: CASRSNSPLHF. Here the CDR3 DNA reads TGTGCCAGCAGATCCAATTCACCCCTCCACTTT.

This clonotype was counted ten times or more. The chain couples TRBV28 to TRBJ1-2, with D unresolved. The CDR3 is made up of 13 amino acids. Germline CDR1 and CDR2: MDHEN and SYDVKM. The V gene lost 3 bases and the J gene lost 4 bases, with 9 bases spanning the gap. In DNA form, the CDR3 reads TGTGCCAGCAGTTTTGAAAACCTCTATGGCTACACCTTC. Translated: CASSFENLYGYTF.

In its sample, this clonotype was seen once. This sequence joins TRBV7-8 and TRBJ1-1, with D perhaps TRBD1 (5 bases). The CDR3 sequence is 14 residues long. The V gene's germline CDR1 is SGHVS and CDR2 FQNEAQ. V lost 1 base to trimming and J lost 6 bases, with 12 bases between them. CDR3 residues: CASSLERQRPEAFF. In DNA, the CDR3 is TGTGCCAGCAGCTTAGAACGACAGCGCCCTGAAGCTTTCTTT. The full variable domain, rest sourced from reference TRBV7-8 and TRBJ1-1, is GAGVSQSPRYKVAKRGQDVALRCDPISGHVSLFWYQQALGQGPEFLTYFQNEAQLDKSGLPSDRFFAERPEGSVSTLKIQRTQQEDSAVYLCASSLERQRPEAFFGQGTRLTVV.

Concerning this clonotype: This could be a read error, since a much larger clone is one nucleotide away. The chain has TRBV7-9 and TRBJ2-1; D may be TRBD1 (6 bases). Trimming left V 5 bases short and J 9 bases short, with 17 bases between. Germline V gene sequence: CDR1 SEHNR, CDR2 FQNEAQ (reference sequence). The CDR3 length is 14 residues. The DNA of the CDR3 is TGTGCCAGCAGCGACCGGGACAACTTAAGTGAGCAGTTCTTC. Protein: CASSDRDNLSEQFF.

This clonotype was counted at least ten times. The V and J genes are TRBV6-1 and TRBJ2-7; D is perhaps TRBD1 (6 bases). The germline gives CDR1 MNHNS, CDR2 SASEGT. CDR3 length: 14 residues. V lost 10 bases, J lost 2 bases, and 18 bases lay in between. CDR3 DNA sequence: TGTGCCACCGGTCCGGGACACAGTGCCTACGAGCAGTACTTC. Its protein product is CATGPGHSAYEQYF.

This clonotype was seen repeatedly, ten times or more. V usage is TRBV5-6 and J usage is TRBJ2-7, with TRBD1 matching 10 bases. CDR1 is SGHDT, CDR2 YYEEEE, per germline. The CDR3 runs to 17 residues. The V and J ends lost 6 bases and 3 bases, in that order; junction bases with no gene match: 15. The CDR3, as DNA: TGTGCCAGCACTATTGGGGGGGGACAGGGGACCTACTACGAGCAGTACTTC. It codes for CASTIGGGQGTYYEQYF.

There are many counts of this clonotype. V and J are TRBV18 and TRBJ2-7, with TRBD2 as a possible D gene (5 bases). The CDR3 runs 14 residues. Trimming removed 6 bases from V and 4 bases from J, with 16 bases in between. Germline V gene data show CDR1 as KGHSH and CDR2 as LQKENI. CDR3 in DNA: TGTGCCAGCTCTCCTTCTATGGAGGCTTACGAGCAGTACTTC. It specifies CASSPSMEAYEQYF. Variable domain in full (rest from reference TRBV18 and TRBJ2-7): NAGVMQNPRHLVRRRGQEARLRCSPMKGHSHVYWYRQLPEEGLKFMVYLQKENIIDESGMPKERFSAEFPKEGPSILRIQQVVRGDSAAYFCASSPSMEAYEQYFGPGTRLTVT.

Ten or more counts support this clonotype. The chain combines TRBV2 with TRBJ2-3; no firm D call. Trimming took 4 bases from V and 0 from J, leaving 8 bases between them. The CDR3 runs to 14 residues. Germline V CDR1 and CDR2: SNHLY, FYNNEI. The CDR3 nucleotides are TGTGCCAGCAGTGGATTCCTTAGCACAGATACGCAGTATTTT. Its protein is CASSGFLSTDTQYF.

Points on this clonotype: A read error may produce the germline difference seen at one junction end. CDR3 in DNA: TGTGCCAGCAGCTTAATGGCAGGGGGCTACAATGAGCATTTCTTC. This translates into CASSLMAGGYNEHFF. This sequence joins TRBV7-3 and TRBJ2-1; 8 nucleotides agree with TRBD1. In germline, CDR1 is SGHTA, CDR2 FQGTGA. The CDR3 spans 15 residues.

With regard to this clonotype: A much larger clone lies one base from this, so it may be a read error. V usage is TRBV6-2 or TRBV6-3 and J usage is TRBJ2-5; possibly TRBD2 for D (5 bases). Trimming shortened V by 3 bases and J by 0 bases, and 11 bases separated the two germline ends. CDR1 is MNHEY and CDR2 is SVGEGT in the germline V gene. The CDR3 consists of 15 residues. CDR3 sequence (DNA): TGTGCCAGCAGTTATCGGGGTGTTCACCAAGAGACCCAGTACTTC. It codes for CASSYRGVHQETQYF.

Comment on this clonotype: This is likely an artifact of a read error, given a far larger clone one base away. This rearrangement joins TRBV6-1 to TRBJ2-7; 10 nucleotides match TRBD2. V gave up 5 bases and J gave up 12 bases; unmatched junction bases: 19. CDR1 is MNHNS, CDR2 SASEGT, per germline. The CDR3 consists of 16 residues. CDR3 nucleotides: TGTGCCAGCAGTTCCCGCCCCGCTGGACTAGCGGTAAGCGTGTACTTC. It is translated as CASSSRPAGLAVSVYF.

This clonotype was detected ten times or more. Written as DNA, the CDR3 is TGTGCTAGTGGTTTGGTCGGATTGGGGTCGGAGACCCAGTACTTC. This translates into CASGLVGLGSETQYF. The V call is TRBV12-5, the J call TRBJ2-5; D unclear. The germline V gene encodes CDR1 LGHNT and CDR2 FRNRAP. Trimming stripped 0 bases from V and 5 bases from J, with 13 bases between. This CDR3 has 15 residues.

The V and J genes are TRBV5-1 and TRBJ2-7; 9 bases agree with TRBD2. This CDR3 contains 20 residues. The J segment lost 2 bases and the V segment lost 4 bases, leaving 22 bases of the junction unmatched. Germline CDR1 is SGHRS and CDR2 is YFSETQ. The CDR3: CASSHRQGCSGSRVTYEQYF. The CDR3 nucleotides read TGCGCCAGCAGCCACCGTCAGGGGTGTAGCGGGAGCCGCGTTACCTACGAGCAGTACTTC.

The table lists this clonotype with many counts. The germline gene is not matched at one end of the junction; a read error may be the cause. The chain links TRBV12-3 or TRBV12-4 to TRBJ1-3; D ambiguous. The CDR3 contains 14 residues. This CDR3 is CASSRGFSRNTIYF. DNA for the CDR3: TGTGCCAGCAGCAGAGGGTTCTCTAGAAACACCATATATTTT.

This clonotype was seen repeatedly, ten times or more. The V and J genes are TRBV19 and TRBJ2-7; perhaps TRBD1 as D (6 bases). V was pared by 1 base and J by 6 bases, with 10 bases between. Looked up from germline, CDR1 is LNHDA and CDR2 is SQIVND (reference sequence). CDR3 length: 13 amino acids. The CDR3 spells CASSIAPRGEQYF. CDR3 sequence (DNA): TGTGCCAGTAGTATAGCCCCCAGGGGCGAGCAGTACTTC. The full variable domain, completed using reference TRBV19 and TRBJ2-7, is DGGITQSPKYLFRKEGQNVTLSCEQNLNHDAMYWYRQDPGQGLRLIYYSQIVNDFQKGDIAEGYSVSREKKESFPLTVTSAQKNPTAFYLCASSIAPRGEQYFGPGTRLTVT.

Many counts were recorded for this clonotype. The rearrangement uses TRBV10-3 and TRBJ2-2; D may be TRBD1 or TRBD2 (6 bases each). This CDR3 contains 14 residues. The germline V and J ends were trimmed by 8 bases and 5 bases, with 15 bases remaining between them. Germline lookup yields CDR1 ENHRY and CDR2 SYGVKD. CDR3 sequence reads: CAIPTGARTGELFF. The CDR3 nucleotides read TGTGCCATCCCGACGGGGGCAAGGACCGGGGAGCTGTTTTTT.

Here the CDR3 reads CAISEFLGNEKLFF. CDR3 DNA: TGTGCCATCAGTGAATTTCTGGGCAATGAAAAACTGTTTTTT. The genes are TRBV10-3 and TRBJ1-4; D is uncertain. The CDR3 runs 14 residues. V dropped 3 bases and J dropped 5 bases, with 10 bases sitting between them. Per germline, CDR1 ENHRY and CDR2 SYGVKD.

Ten or more counts support this clonotype. The chain joins TRBV6-5 to TRBJ2-1; no clear D. Germline CDR1 and CDR2: MNHEY and SVGAGI. Trimming cost V 0 bases and J 4 bases, with 7 bases left between them. CDR3 length: 14 amino acids. The CDR3 DNA follows: TGTGCCAGCAGTTACTCCGCTAAATACAATGAGCAGTTCTTC. It is translated as CASSYSAKYNEQFF.

A remark on this clonotype: A much larger clone lies one base from this, so it may be a read error. This chain joins TRBV2 and TRBJ1-4, with 9 bases matching TRBD1. Germline-derived CDR1 and CDR2 are SNHLY and FYNNEI. V gave up 5 bases and J gave up 6 bases; unmatched junction bases: 4. The CDR3 extends over 14 amino acids. The CDR3 loop is CASSPRDRDEKLFF. The CDR3 nucleotides are TGTGCCAGCAGTCCTCGGGACAGGGATGAAAAACTGTTTTTT. Drawing the rest from reference TRBV2 and TRBJ1-4, the complete variable domain is EPEVTQTPSHQVTQMGQEVILRCVPISNHLYFYWYRQILGQKVEFLVSFYNNEISEKSEIFDDQFSVERPDGSNFTLKIRSTKLEDSAMYFCASSPRDRDEKLFFGSGTQLSVL.

This clonotype was detected ten times or more. The chain joins TRBV5-5 to TRBJ2-7; possible D gene TRBD1, 7 bases. Trimming cost V 3 bases and J 5 bases, with 15 bases left between them. The CDR3 has 14 residues. Germline-derived CDR1 and CDR2 are SGHKS and YYEKEE (reference sequence). The CDR3: CASSYRAGGHEQYF. DNA of the CDR3: TGTGCCAGCAGCTATAGAGCAGGGGGGCACGAGCAGTACTTC.

This clonotype was found many times. The CDR3 DNA follows: TGTGCCAGCAGGCCTACAGGGGTTAATGAAAAACTGTTTTTT. It specifies CASRPTGVNEKLFF. J is TRBJ1-4 and V is TRBV28; 7 positions agree with TRBD1. The germline gives CDR1 MDHEN, CDR2 SYDVKM. The V and J ends lost 6 bases and 4 bases, in that order; junction bases with no gene match: 5. The CDR3 has 14 amino acids.

This clonotype was counted ten times or more. The V gene is TRBV27, the J gene TRBJ1-5; TRBD1 matches 7 bases. The ends lost 5 bases at V and 6 bases at J; junction bases unmatched: 10. Per the germline V gene, CDR1 is MNHEY and CDR2 is SMNVEV (reference sequence). The CDR3 is 15 residues long. The CDR3 reads CASSTYQGVGQPQHF. In nucleotides, the CDR3 is TGTGCCAGCAGTACGTACCAGGGGGTAGGTCAGCCCCAGCATTTT.

This clonotype was counted many times. This chain uses TRBV10-3 with TRBJ1-2; D unclear. CDR3 length: 13 amino acids. V lost 3 bases and J 4 bases, leaving 9 bases between the germline ends. Germline CDR1 and CDR2: ENHRY and SYGVKD. The CDR3 protein is CAISEGLAYGYTF. In DNA, the CDR3 is TGTGCCATCAGTGAAGGGCTCGCCTATGGCTACACCTTC.